The clone carrying this T cell receptor beta chain was seen many times. For TCR beta, libraries came from iRepertoire HTBI primers and Arm-PCR of CDR3 regions. TCRdb re-called the multiplex PCR reads with MiXCR, one entry per CDR3 protein. The sample yields about 460,000 distinct CDR3 sequences, about 20% seen once. The entry originates in a study of regulatory T cells in long-lasting Graves disease. Overall study context: Over 5 years of antithyroid drugs with positive TSH receptor antibodies was taken to mean persistent Graves' disease.

Time point indicated: persistent/refractory GD, antithyroid drugs over 5 years with positive TRAb. PBMC-derived RNA was used for the TCR library. The sample here was peripheral blood mononuclear cells (PBMCs), taken when the disease was refractory, from a patient treated with antithyroid drugs. This clonotype was obtained from a female donor with Graves disease.

The CDR3 loop reads CASSLWGVDRASSGANVLTF. The CDR3 DNA sequence: TGTGCCAGCAGTTTATGGGGGGTGGACAGGGCTAGCTCTGGGGCCAACGTCCTGACTTTC. The gene calls are TRBV28 and TRBJ2-6; 8 bases are shared with TRBD1. Trimming at V came to 0 bases and at J to 0 bases, leaving 10 bases not matched to a gene. Germline CDR1 MDHEN, CDR2 SYDVKM. The CDR3 has 20 residues.